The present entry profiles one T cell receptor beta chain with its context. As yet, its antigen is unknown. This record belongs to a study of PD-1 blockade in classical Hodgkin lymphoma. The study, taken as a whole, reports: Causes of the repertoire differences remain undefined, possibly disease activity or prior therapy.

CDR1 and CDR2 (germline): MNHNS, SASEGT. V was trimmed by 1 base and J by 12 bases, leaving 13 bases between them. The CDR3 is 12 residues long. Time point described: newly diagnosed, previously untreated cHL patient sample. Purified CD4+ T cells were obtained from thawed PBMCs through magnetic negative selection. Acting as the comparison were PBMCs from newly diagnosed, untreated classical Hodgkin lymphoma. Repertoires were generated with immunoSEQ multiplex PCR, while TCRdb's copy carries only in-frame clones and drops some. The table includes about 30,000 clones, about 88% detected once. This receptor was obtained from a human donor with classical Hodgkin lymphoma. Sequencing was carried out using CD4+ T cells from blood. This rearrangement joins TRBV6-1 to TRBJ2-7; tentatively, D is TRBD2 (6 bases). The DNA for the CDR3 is TGTGCCAGCAGTGAAGTGGCGGGAATGTGGTACTTC. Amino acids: CASSEVAGMWYF.